These 29 T cell receptor beta chains were all obtained from the same sample, sequenced in a study of blood T cell repertoires in COVID-19 (dated by TCRdb to 2019 to 2021). Library method: the immunoSEQ multiplex PCR assay. The immuneACCESS repertoire file appears here via TCRdb, limited to in-frame rearrangements. These files lack a portion of the clones; in checked studies, under half of the deficit traces to unresolved V genes, and the cause of the others is not known. The sample has roughly 200,000 clones on record, about 83% of them singletons. The ten largest account for 4.5% to 6% of the sample. The sample was peripheral blood. The receptors derive from a woman aged 70 to 79 with active or convalescent COVID-19.

V and J are TRBV21-1 and TRBJ1-1; the DNA was not compared with TRBD1, the D call given in the table. TRBV21-1 is recorded as a pseudogene. The CDR3 has 17 amino acids. CDR3 bases: TGTGCCAGCAGCAAAGGCCCCAAACAGGGGGCCGGAGCTGAAGCTTTCTTT. Protein product: CASSKGPKQGAGAEAFF.

The V call is TRBV9, the J call TRBJ2-7; no clear D. The CDR3 spans 15 residues. Trimming removed 1 base from V and 3 bases from J, with 14 bases in between. CDR1 is SGDLS, CDR2 YYNGEE, per germline. CDR3 amino acids: CASSVRGGLGYEQYF. The DNA of the CDR3 is TGTGCCAGCAGCGTAAGAGGTGGGTTGGGCTACGAGCAGTACTTC.

The rearrangement uses TRBV19 and TRBJ1-5; D remains unclear. Germline V gene lookup returns CDR1 LNHDA and CDR2 SQIVND (reference sequence). This CDR3 is built from 13 residues. V shed 0 bases and J shed 6 bases, with 6 bases lying between them. The CDR3 DNA sequence: TGTGCCAGTAGTATAGAGGGCCGTCAGCCCCAGCATTTT. Residues: CASSIEGRQPQHF.

This rearrangement joins TRBV11-3 to TRBJ2-1; 12 bases map to TRBD2. Germline V gene data show CDR1 as SGHNT and CDR2 as YENEEA. This CDR3 comprises 16 residues. The ends lost 2 bases at V and 9 bases at J; junction bases unmatched: 8. The CDR3 spells CASSLTRASGRAEQFF. In DNA, the CDR3 is TGTGCCAGCAGCTTAACTAGGGCTAGCGGGAGGGCTGAGCAGTTCTTC.

This chain connects TRBV5-4 to TRBJ2-7, with a possible D match to TRBD1 (6 bases). Per the germline V gene, CDR1 is SGHNT and CDR2 is YYREEE (reference sequence). The CDR3 contains 12 residues. CDR3 nucleotides: TGTGCGTGGGGGCCTATTTTCTACGAGCAGTACTTC. This gives the protein CAWGPIFYEQYF.

The V gene is TRBV7-3, the J gene TRBJ1-5; tentatively, D is TRBD1 (6 bases). Germline assignment: CDR1 SGHTA and CDR2 FQGTGA. This CDR3 region has 14 residues. V gave up 5 bases and J gave up 5 bases, with 13 bases separating them. For the CDR3, the DNA is TGTGCCAGCAGCCCGACGAAGGGGGATCAGCCCCAGCATTTT. It yields the protein CASSPTKGDQPQHF.

Comments on this clone: One junction end does not reproduce the germline sequence, and a read error may be involved. The chain recombines TRBV7-7 with TRBJ2-5; 8 nucleotides line up with TRBD1. CDR1 SSHAT and CDR2 FNYEAQ come from the germline V gene (reference sequence). This CDR3 comprises 15 residues. CDR3 sequence: CASSRGQGGQETQYF. The CDR3 DNA follows: TGTGCTAGCAGCCGAGGACAGGGAGGTCAAGAGACCCAGTACTTC.

The chain employs TRBV5-6 and TRBJ1-5; 9 bases agree with TRBD1. Per the germline V gene, CDR1 is SGHDT and CDR2 is YYEEEE. J lost 2 bases, V lost 3 bases, and 9 bases had no gene match. CDR3 length: 17 residues. The CDR3 bases are TGTGCCAGCAGCTCCTACAGGGGGCATGTAGGCAATCAGCCCCAGCATTTT. Its translation is CASSSYRGHVGNQPQHF.

This rearrangement joins TRBV18 to TRBJ1-3, with D tentatively TRBD1 (6 bases). Germline CDR1 reads KGHSH; CDR2 reads LQKENI. This CDR3 is 12 amino acids long. V was cut by 4 bases and J by 8 bases, with 9 bases left in between. CDR3 protein: CASSLRGDTIYF. CDR3 nucleotide sequence: TGTGCCAGCTCACTCAGGGGTGACACCATATATTTT.

This clone was counted only a few times. The chain links TRBV19 to TRBJ1-5, with 9 bases identical to TRBD1. Germline loops: CDR1 LNHDA, CDR2 SQIVND (reference sequence). The V segment lost 4 bases and the J segment 2 bases; nucleotides outside the gene matches: 12. CDR3 length: 18 residues. CDR3 DNA: TGTGCCAGTAGTAGTGCCCCATTTTGGACAGGGGGCAATCAGCCCCAGCATTTT. Its translation: CASSSAPFWTGGNQPQHF.

The chain links TRBV3-1 (or the pseudogene TRBV3-2) to TRBJ1-5; 7 positions match TRBD1. J lost 6 bases, V lost 0 bases, and 8 bases had no gene match. CDR1 is LGHDT, CDR2 YNNKEL, per germline (reference sequence). The CDR3 sequence is 16 residues long. CDR3 protein: CASSQEFDRASQPQHF. As DNA, the CDR3 is TGTGCCAGCAGCCAAGAATTCGACAGGGCGAGTCAGCCCCAGCATTTT.

The chain links TRBV11-2 to TRBJ2-3; D might be TRBD2 (5 bases). Between the trimmed V and J ends, which lost 1 base and 0 bases, there was a span of 8 bases. Germline CDR1 SGHAT, CDR2 FQNNGV. This CDR3 is 15 amino acids long. The CDR3 DNA reads TGTGCCAGCAGCTTAGTAGCGACAAGCACAGATACGCAGTATTTT. Its protein is CASSLVATSTDTQYF.

As DNA, the CDR3 is TGTGCCAGTATCGGCGACAGGACTGGAAATCAGCCCCAGCATTTT. Protein product: CASIGDRTGNQPQHF. J is TRBJ1-5 and V is TRBV19; TRBD1 is a possible D gene (6 bases). The CDR3 is 15 amino acids. V was cut by 7 bases and J by 4 bases, with 17 bases left in between. Germline V CDR1 and CDR2: LNHDA, SQIVND (reference sequence).

V and J are TRBV24-1 and TRBJ2-2, with D perhaps TRBD1 (5 bases). There are 12 residues in the CDR3. V was clipped by 6 bases and J by 7 bases, with 8 bases between them. Germline CDR1 is KGHDR and CDR2 is SFDVKD. In DNA, the CDR3 is TGTGCCACCAGTCCAGGGTTCGGGGAGCTGTTTTTT. Translated: CATSPGFGELFF.

The V gene is TRBV7-9, the J gene TRBJ2-1, with 8 bases aligning to TRBD2. This CDR3 has 18 amino acids. CDR1 SEHNR and CDR2 FQNEAQ come from the germline V gene (reference sequence). J lost 7 bases, V lost 4 bases, and 18 bases had no gene match. For the CDR3, the DNA is TGTGCCAGCAGCTCACTCAACCCCCGGGAGGGGTCTCTGAATGAGCAGTTCTTC. As protein: CASSSLNPREGSLNEQFF. Filled out from reference TRBV7-9 and TRBJ2-1, the complete variable domain reads DTGVSQNPRHKITKRGQNVTFRCDPISEHNRLYWYRQTLGQGPEFLTYFQNEAQLEKSRLLSDRFSAERPKGSFSTLEIQRTEQGDSAMYLCASSSLNPREGSLNEQFFGPGTRLTVL.

The rearrangement links TRBV10-3 to TRBJ2-3; 7 bases map to TRBD1. Per the germline V gene, CDR1 is ENHRY and CDR2 is SYGVKD. This CDR3 contains 14 residues. Unmatched junction bases numbered 3, after V lost 6 bases and J lost 0 bases. CDR3 coding DNA: TGTGCCATCAGGCCGGGACAGAGCACAGATACGCAGTATTTT. Its translation is CAIRPGQSTDTQYF.

This clone came up a few times. The V call is TRBV4-1, the J call TRBJ2-2; no clear D gene. Germline CDR1 is MGHRA and CDR2 is YSYEKL. Trimming removed 4 bases from V and 0 bases from J, with 15 bases in between. This CDR3 comprises 17 residues. This chain's CDR3 is CASSLYSRNANTGELFF. The CDR3 DNA reads as TGCGCCAGCAGCCTATATTCTAGGAACGCGAACACCGGGGAGCTGTTTTTT.

This chain joins TRBV3-1 (or the pseudogene TRBV3-2) and TRBJ1-4; TRBD1 matches 10 bases. V lost 2 bases and J lost 11; bases outside the gene matches: 8. The germline V gene encodes CDR1 LGHDT and CDR2 YNNKEL (reference sequence). The CDR3 extends over 15 amino acids. For the CDR3, the DNA is TGTGCCAGCAGCCAACCATCCGGGACAGGGGTTAAACTGTTTTTT. Amino acid sequence: CASSQPSGTGVKLFF.

The chain combines TRBV18 with TRBJ1-4; 11 bases map to TRBD1. CDR3 length: 19 amino acids. V trimming: 3 bases; J trimming: 1 base; junction bases outside the gene matches: 10. Germline loops: CDR1 KGHSH, CDR2 LQKENI. Here the CDR3 reads CASSPRPDRGPRTNEKLFF. The DNA for the CDR3 is TGTGCCAGCTCACCCCGACCGGACAGGGGGCCGAGAACTAATGAAAAACTGTTTTTT.

This clone was observed a few times. The CDR3 sequence: CASSIAGLAGGTGGTQYF. The CDR3 bases are TGTGCCAGTAGTATCGCGGGACTAGCGGGAGGAACCGGCGGGACCCAGTACTTC. The chain combines TRBV19 with TRBJ2-5; the match to TRBD2 covers 15 bases. Germline CDR1 LNHDA, CDR2 SQIVND (reference sequence). Losses at the gene ends were 3 bases for V and 7 bases for J; bases not matched to a gene: 12. This CDR3 has 18 residues.

V gene TRBV2 combines with J gene TRBJ2-2; 10 bases fit TRBD2. This CDR3 contains 16 residues. Losses at the gene ends were 10 bases for V and 7 bases for J; bases not matched to a gene: 15. Germline CDR1 reads SNHLY; CDR2 reads FYNNEI. The CDR3 region has the DNA TGTGCCAACAGGCGGCTAGCGGGAGTCGACGTCGGGGAGCTGTTTTTT. Residues: CANRRLAGVDVGELFF.

The rearrangement links TRBV18 to TRBJ1-1; a weak D match, TRBD1 (6 bases). Germline lookup yields CDR1 KGHSH and CDR2 LQKENI. V lost 2 bases, J lost 0 bases, and 19 bases lay in between. CDR3 length: 18 residues. The CDR3 loop is CASSPRGDSTGVNTEAFF. Written as DNA, the CDR3 is TGTGCCAGCTCACCAAGAGGGGATTCGACAGGTGTGAACACTGAAGCTTTCTTT.

The chain employs TRBV29-1 and TRBJ2-3; 8 nucleotides align to TRBD2. Per the germline V gene, CDR1 is SQVTM and CDR2 is ANQGSEA. This CDR3 contains 15 residues. The ends lost 4 bases at V and 1 base at J; junction bases unmatched: 7. CDR3 in DNA: TGCAGCGTTGTAAGCGCGGGAGGACGCACAGATACGCAGTATTTT. Its translation: CSVVSAGGRTDTQYF.

The J gene is TRBJ1-4, the V gene TRBV27; 7 positions match TRBD1. Germline-derived CDR1 and CDR2 are MNHEY and SMNVEV (reference sequence). The CDR3 sequence is 15 residues long. V dropped 5 bases and J dropped 7; count of bases not matched to a gene: 10. The CDR3 region is CASSTGQALREKLFF. Here the CDR3 DNA reads TGTGCCAGCAGTACAGGACAGGCCCTTCGTGAAAAACTGTTTTTT.

J is TRBJ2-3 and V is TRBV11-2; 8 bases agree with TRBD1. Losses at the gene ends were 1 base for V and 0 bases for J; bases not matched to a gene: 6. The CDR3 is made up of 17 amino acids. Germline V gene data show CDR1 as SGHAT and CDR2 as FQNNGV. The CDR3 DNA sequence: TGTGCCAGCAGCTTAGGCGGACAGGGATCTAGCACAGATACGCAGTATTTT. Protein: CASSLGGQGSSTDTQYF.

J is TRBJ2-5 and V is TRBV10-2, with D maybe TRBD1 (5 bases). The CDR3 spans 13 residues. Germline CDR1 is WSHSY and CDR2 is SAAADI. The V end lost 8 bases, the J end lost 0 bases, and 10 bases lay between the germline ends. CDR3 in DNA: TGCGCCAGCGATAGGGGTTACCAAGAGACCCAGTACTTC. It yields the protein CASDRGYQETQYF.

V and J are TRBV18 and TRBJ2-7, with D uncertain. Germline V CDR1 and CDR2: KGHSH, LQKENI. Trimming took 3 bases from V and 2 from J, leaving 8 bases between them. The CDR3 extends over 13 amino acids. In DNA, the CDR3 is TGTGCCAGCTCACCGGCGGCGGCCTACGAGCAGTACTTC. This translates into CASSPAAAYEQYF.

The chain employs TRBV5-6 and TRBJ2-1, with TRBD2 matching over 7 bases. The germline V gene encodes CDR1 SGHDT and CDR2 YYEEEE. Trimming removed 4 bases from V and 5 bases from J; junction bases left unmatched: 3. This CDR3 spans 13 amino acids. The CDR3 reads CASSLAVNNEQFF. The CDR3 bases are TGTGCCAGCAGCCTAGCGGTTAACAATGAGCAGTTCTTC. Drawing the rest from reference TRBV5-6 and TRBJ2-1, the complete variable domain is DAGVTQSPTHLIKTRGQQVTLRCSPKSGHDTVSWYQQALGQGPQFIFQYYEEEERQRGNFPDRFSGHQFPNYSSELNVNALLLGDSALYLCASSLAVNNEQFFGPGTRLTVL.

The chain is built from TRBV18 and TRBJ2-2, with 8 bases lining up with TRBD1. Trimming took 4 bases from V and 6 from J; bases not matched to a gene: 4. Germline values: CDR1 KGHSH, CDR2 LQKENI. The CDR3 contains 14 residues. The CDR3 DNA reads TGTGCCAGCTCACTTCAGGGGGCAGCCGGGGAGCTGTTTTTT. This codes for CASSLQGAAGELFF.